This T cell receptor beta chain was captured by sequencing in a study of blood T cells in healthy people across ages. Findings and limits, study-wide: Long-lived and aged donors differed, with more naive CD4+ cells and higher diversity in the long-lived.

Then a second PCR, running about 6 to 12 cycles, was carried out with a sample-barcoded 5' primer and a J-beta primer mix. Each cDNA molecule, via a template-switch adaptor with 12 random nucleotides, was tagged. MiXCR, run by TCRdb on the 5' RACE reads, gives a single entry per CDR3 protein. The table shows more than 900,000 distinct CDR3 sequences, with roughly a quarter occurring only once. The CDR3 contains 17 residues. Germline V gene data show CDR1 as SGDLS and CDR2 as YYNGEE. The V gene end was trimmed by 0 bases and the J gene end by 7 bases; junction bases not matched to a gene: 8. As to this clonotype: Its matching antigen is unknown.

The sample was also reused in another study, on T cells of mothers and their children. That study reports: The study sampled three healthy Caucasian mothers and their six children.

The source is a girl between 2 and 10 years old in good health. Sequenced: blood. The V call is TRBV9, the J call TRBJ2-1, with 12 bases aligning to TRBD2. DNA of the CDR3: TGTGCCAGCAGCGTAGGACTAGCGGGAGCGAGGGATAATGAGCAGTTCTTC. It translates to CASSVGLAGARDNEQFF.